Presented here are 28 T cell receptor beta chains from one specimen sequenced in a study of Ad26.COV2.S vaccination and SARS-CoV-2 variants. As for treatment: 15 to 20 received Ad26.COV2.S at low or high dose, single or two shots; several received placebo; per-sample allocation not given. Sample collection was performed on day 63 after the first vaccine or placebo injection. The protocol was immunoSEQ multiplex PCR, while the TCRdb copy is restricted to in-frame clones and leaves out a portion. Here the sample spans over 400,000 clones, approximately 90% being singletons. Source: peripheral blood, taken in a trial of Ad26.COV2.S vaccine versus placebo. The receptors originated from a person between 18 and 59 years old who received the Ad26.COV2.S COVID-19 vaccine or a placebo.

The gene calls are TRBV4-1 and TRBJ1-3, with D possibly TRBD1 on 5 matching bases. Trimming stripped 2 bases from V and 4 bases from J, with 9 bases between. Germline V lookup: CDR1 MGHRA, CDR2 YSYEKL. There are 14 residues in the CDR3. As DNA, the CDR3 is TGCGCCAGCAGCCAATGGGACCCGGGAAACACCATATATTTT. Translating it yields CASSQWDPGNTIYF.

The chain's CDR3 is CASSSGGKGARNTEAFF. CDR3 bases: TGTGCCAGCAGTTCTGGGGGCAAGGGGGCGAGGAACACTGAAGCTTTCTTT. V gene TRBV6-2 or TRBV6-3 combines with J gene TRBJ1-1; 7 bases map to TRBD1. The CDR3 spans 17 residues. The ends lost 4 bases at V and 1 base at J; junction bases unmatched: 12. Germline V CDR1 and CDR2: MNHEY, SVGEGT.

The J gene is TRBJ2-6, the V gene TRBV27; 9 bases fit TRBD1. CDR3 length equals 20 residues. Losses at the gene ends were 8 bases for V and 0 bases for J; bases not matched to a gene: 17. CDR1 is MNHEY and CDR2 is SMNVEV in the germline V gene (reference sequence). In DNA, the CDR3 is TGTGCCAGCGCAGAATCGGCGGGACAGGGTTTATCCTCTGGGGCCAACGTCCTGACTTTC. Its translation is CASAESAGQGLSSGANVLTF.

The chain combines TRBV15 with TRBJ1-1, with TRBD1 identical over 9 bases. CDR1 LNHNV and CDR2 YYDKDF come from the germline V gene (reference sequence). Germline trimming cut 2 bases from V and 3 bases from J; bases unmatched to any gene: 13. CDR3 length: 18 amino acids. CDR3 nucleotide sequence: TGTGCCACCAGCAGAATTCGTGGGGGACAGGGATGGCACACTGAAGCTTTCTTT. Translating it yields CATSRIRGGQGWHTEAFF.

The rearrangement uses TRBV18 and TRBJ2-1, with TRBD2 matching 10 bases. Per germline, CDR1 KGHSH and CDR2 LQKENI. The CDR3 contains 16 residues. The ends lost 0 bases at V and 4 bases at J; junction bases unmatched: 3. CDR3 protein: CASSPPLAGVYNEQFF. The CDR3 nucleotides are TGTGCCAGCTCACCACCCCTAGCGGGGGTGTACAATGAGCAGTTCTTC.

The V call is TRBV6-5, the J call TRBJ1-3, with 7 bases lining up with TRBD1. The germline gives CDR1 MNHEY, CDR2 SVGAGI. Trimming removed 6 bases from V and 3 bases from J; junction bases left unmatched: 2. The CDR3 has 13 amino acids. Here the CDR3 reads CASRQGYGNTIYF. CDR3 DNA: TGTGCCAGCAGACAGGGGTATGGAAACACCATATATTTT.

The CDR3, as DNA: TGTGCCAGCAGTTTATCAAGGGGAGGATTTAGCGGGGAGCTGTTTTTT. Translating gives CASSLSRGGFSGELFF. V gene TRBV27 combines with J gene TRBJ2-2, with a weak D call TRBD2 (6 bases). Trimming left V 0 bases short and J 7 bases short, with 15 bases between. Germline CDR1 MNHEY, CDR2 SMNVEV (reference sequence). The CDR3 extends over 16 amino acids.

The rearrangement links TRBV13 to TRBJ2-2; D not resolved. The germline CDR1 and CDR2 sequences are PRHDT and FYEKMQ (reference sequence). V gave up 5 bases and J gave up 8 bases, with 9 bases separating them. This CDR3 has 12 residues. The CDR3 is CASSPRRGELFF. CDR3 DNA: TGTGCCAGCAGCCCTCGACGGGGGGAGCTGTTTTTT. The full variable domain, its missing parts supplied by reference TRBV13 and TRBJ2-2, is AAGVIQSPRHLIKEKRETATLKCYPIPRHDTVYWYQQGPGQDPQFLISFYEKMQSDKGSIPDRFSAQQFSDYHSELNMSSLELGDSALYFCASSPRRGELFFGEGSRLTVL.

A single count supports this clone. The chain is built from TRBV10-2 and TRBJ2-7; TRBD1 matches at 9 bases. V lost 6 bases to trimming and J lost 2 bases; unmatched junction nucleotides: 5. The CDR3 spans 14 residues. Germline CDR1 and CDR2: WSHSY and SAAADI. The CDR3 reads CASRPGQGPYEQYF. The CDR3 region has the DNA TGCGCCAGCAGGCCGGGACAGGGTCCCTACGAGCAGTACTTC.

The chain employs TRBV6-5 and TRBJ1-4; D is possibly TRBD1 (6 bases). The CDR3 loop spans 15 amino acids. In germline, CDR1 is MNHEY, CDR2 SVGAGI. Trimming removed 6 bases at V and 8 bases at J, with 19 bases between. This CDR3 is CASSPGQPGVEKLFF. The CDR3 nucleotides read TGTGCCAGCAGCCCAGGACAGCCCGGTGTCGAAAAACTGTTTTTT.

The genes are TRBV27 and TRBJ2-2, with D unresolved. Trimming removed 1 base from V and 3 bases from J, with 6 bases in between. CDR3 length: 14 residues. CDR1 is MNHEY and CDR2 is SMNVEV in the germline V gene (reference sequence). The CDR3 nucleotides are TGTGCCAGCAGTTTATGGTTGTACACCGGGGAGCTGTTTTTT. Translation gives CASSLWLYTGELFF.

V is TRBV7-8 and J is TRBJ2-1; 8 bases are a match to TRBD1. The V gene end was trimmed by 4 bases and the J gene end by 0 bases; junction bases not matched to a gene: 2. The CDR3 has 15 amino acids. CDR1 is SGHVS, CDR2 FQNEAQ, per germline. This CDR3 is CASSSTGGSYNEQFF. CDR3 in DNA: TGTGCCAGCAGCTCTACAGGGGGCTCCTACAATGAGCAGTTCTTC. Supplemented by reference TRBV7-8 and TRBJ2-1, the full variable domain reads GAGVSQSPRYKVAKRGQDVALRCDPISGHVSLFWYQQALGQGPEFLTYFQNEAQLDKSGLPSDRFFAERPEGSVSTLKIQRTQQEDSAVYLCASSSTGGSYNEQFFGPGTRLTVL.

The V and J genes are TRBV7-9 and TRBJ1-2; D unclear. This CDR3 is built from 14 residues. V gave up 3 bases and J gave up 8 bases, with 16 bases separating them. CDR1 is SEHNR, CDR2 FQNEAQ, per germline (reference sequence). CDR3 DNA sequence: TGTGCCAGCAGCTTTTCCGACCGTAGGATGGGCTACACCTTC. Protein product: CASSFSDRRMGYTF.

The chain employs TRBV4-3 and TRBJ1-1; D is perhaps TRBD1 (5 bases). V shed 3 bases and J shed 1 base, with 6 bases lying between them. CDR1 LGHNA and CDR2 YSLEER come from the germline V gene. This CDR3 contains 13 residues. The chain's CDR3 is CASSQTANTEAFF. The CDR3 DNA reads as TGCGCCAGCAGCCAGACAGCGAACACTGAAGCTTTCTTT.

In this sample, this clone turned up a few times. The V call is TRBV5-4, the J call TRBJ2-7, with 9 bases that match TRBD1. The CDR3 runs 13 residues. From germline, CDR1 is SGHNT and CDR2 YYREEE (reference sequence). J lost 5 bases, V lost 7 bases, and 7 bases had no gene match. CDR3 bases: TGTGCCAGCGGGGACAGGGTACAGGACGAGCAGTACTTC. As protein: CASGDRVQDEQYF.

Concerning this clone itself: Different DNA sequences within this sample yield the same CDR3. The rearrangement joins TRBV19 to TRBJ2-1; D is unclear. The CDR3 is made up of 14 amino acids. Between the trimmed V and J ends, which lost 3 bases and 5 bases, there was a span of 11 bases. The germline CDR1 and CDR2 sequences are LNHDA and SQIVND (reference sequence). The CDR3 is CASSIGGGNNEQFF. The CDR3 nucleotides are TGTGCCAGTAGTATTGGCGGCGGCAACAATGAGCAGTTCTTC.

The chain is built from TRBV6-5 and TRBJ1-2; 7 bases map to TRBD1. The CDR3 extends over 12 amino acids. The germline CDR1 and CDR2 sequences are MNHEY and SVGAGI. V lost 6 bases to trimming and J lost 7 bases; unmatched junction nucleotides: 5. The CDR3: CASSHPGGGYTF. CDR3 bases: TGTGCCAGCAGCCACCCAGGGGGTGGCTACACCTTC.

Note on this clone: The same CDR3 also results from other DNA sequences found in this sample. The J gene is TRBJ2-3, the V gene TRBV29-1; D is possibly TRBD1 (7 bases). Trimming took 6 bases from V and 1 from J, leaving 11 bases between them. Germline V gene lookup returns CDR1 SQVTM and CDR2 ANQGSEA. This CDR3 comprises 13 residues. The CDR3 spells CSVGGQRTDTQYF. In nucleotides, the CDR3 is TGCAGCGTGGGGGGACAGCGCACAGATACGCAGTATTTT.

J is TRBJ1-1 and V is TRBV19, with D uncertain. The CDR3 loop spans 15 amino acids. The V end lost 3 bases, the J end lost 1 base, and 12 bases lay between the germline ends. CDR1 and CDR2 from the germline V gene are LNHDA and SQIVND (reference sequence). CDR3 DNA sequence: TGTGCCAGTAGTATCGAGGGCAGGACGAACACTGAAGCTTTCTTT. It is translated as CASSIEGRTNTEAFF.

The rearrangement links TRBV19 to TRBJ1-1; no clear D gene. The germline V and J ends were trimmed by 1 base and 6 bases, with 21 bases remaining between them. The CDR3 spans 17 residues. Germline V gene sequence: CDR1 LNHDA, CDR2 SQIVND (reference sequence). CDR3 in amino acids: CASSIGSYNLRRAEAFF. DNA for the CDR3: TGTGCCAGTAGTATAGGTAGTTACAACCTTCGGCGGGCTGAAGCTTTCTTT.

CDR3 nucleotide sequence: TGTGCCAGTAGTATATTGGGGAATTCACCCCTCCACTTT. Residues: CASSILGNSPLHF. The chain carries TRBV19 and TRBJ1-6, with unresolved D. The CDR3 consists of 13 residues. From germline, CDR1 is LNHDA and CDR2 SQIVND (reference sequence). Trimming removed 2 bases at V and 7 bases at J, with 6 bases between.

This chain uses TRBV21-1 with TRBJ2-1; the tabulated D call, TRBD2, remains unverified against the DNA. TRBV21-1 is flagged as a pseudogene. The CDR3 runs to 20 residues. The CDR3 DNA sequence: TGTGCCAGCAGAAAAAAGGAGTCGGCGGGGGGGAGAAAATCCTACAATGAGCAGTTCTTC. Its protein product is CASRKKESAGGRKSYNEQFF.

The chain employs TRBV6-1 and TRBJ1-2, with TRBD1 matching over 8 bases. The CDR3 is made up of 17 amino acids. The germline gives CDR1 MNHNS, CDR2 SASEGT. The junction had 12 bases not matched to a gene; V was cut back by 4 bases and J by 2 bases. CDR3 DNA sequence: TGTGCCAGCAGTGCTCCCCGACAGGGGCGTTTAAACTATGGCTACACCTTC. This gives the protein CASSAPRQGRLNYGYTF.

The J gene is TRBJ1-6, the V gene TRBV3-1 (or the pseudogene TRBV3-2), with no clear D. The CDR3 runs 13 residues. Per the germline V gene, CDR1 is LGHDT and CDR2 is YNNKEL (reference sequence). The germline V and J ends were trimmed by 5 bases and 11 bases, with 13 bases remaining between them. Here the CDR3 reads CASSLSGGAPLHF. In nucleotides, the CDR3 is TGTGCCAGCAGCTTAAGCGGCGGTGCACCCCTCCACTTT.

The J gene is TRBJ1-5, the V gene TRBV14; 8 bases fit TRBD1. Per germline, CDR1 SGHDN and CDR2 FVKESK. The CDR3 has 15 amino acids. V shed 9 bases, J shed 6 bases, and the junction held 13 bases outside the gene matches. CDR3 sequence (DNA): TGTGCCAGACTACCGGAGACAGGGGAGATTCAGCCCCAGCATTTT. Translating gives CARLPETGEIQPQHF.

V and J are TRBV5-6 and TRBJ2-5; D uncertain. In germline, CDR1 is SGHDT, CDR2 YYEEEE. The CDR3 spans 13 residues. Trimming shortened V by 2 bases and J by 1 base, and 6 bases separated the two germline ends. CDR3 region: CASSFTVQETQYF. CDR3 DNA sequence: TGTGCCAGCAGCTTTACAGTCCAAGAGACCCAGTACTTC.

The chain links TRBV15 to TRBJ2-1; the D gene is possibly TRBD2 (7 bases). The germline gives CDR1 LNHNV, CDR2 YYDKDF (reference sequence). CDR3 size: 17 residues. Trimming removed 3 bases at V and 7 bases at J, with 22 bases between. For the CDR3, the DNA is TGTGCCACCAGCAGGGAGGATGGTGGGGGGGCGTGGAATGAGCAGTTCTTC. It codes for CATSREDGGGAWNEQFF.

The chain has TRBV25-1 and TRBJ2-7, with D perhaps TRBD1 (6 bases). The CDR3 runs to 15 residues. V dropped 2 bases and J dropped 8 bases, with 19 bases sitting between them. From germline, CDR1 is MGHDK and CDR2 SYGVNS. CDR3 protein: CASSEHSWGRVKQYF. Written as DNA, the CDR3 is TGTGCCAGCAGTGAACATTCATGGGGGCGGGTCAAGCAGTACTTC.